The 32 T cell receptor beta chains presented below share a single source sample, sequenced in a study of T cells after yellow fever vaccination. TCRdb re-called the 5' RACE reads through MiXCR, storing one row per CDR3 protein. Of around 110,000 distinct CDR3 sequences listed, 8.4% are singletons. The starting material was CD8+ T cells sorted from PBMCs, obtained 45 days after the yellow fever booster vaccination. The source of these receptors is a man in his thirties or forties who received the YFV17D yellow fever vaccine.

This clonotype has only a few counts. The chain recombines TRBV9 with TRBJ2-1; no firm D call. The CDR3 spans 13 residues. Trimming pared 4 bases from V and 9 bases from J, leaving 14 bases between. Germline V gene sequence: CDR1 SGDLS, CDR2 YYNGEE. CDR3 loop: CASSPAGGGEQFF. The CDR3 DNA is TGTGCCAGCAGCCCCGCCGGCGGTGGTGAGCAGTTCTTC.

This clonotype was seen at least ten times. In DNA, the CDR3 is TGTGCCAGCAGGGGGTCCGGTATCGACGAGCAGTACTTC. This translates into CASRGSGIDEQYF. The chain combines TRBV6-1 with TRBJ2-7; the D is unclear. Deletions cut 6 bases from V and 5 bases from J, with 14 bases between. CDR1 is MNHNS, CDR2 SASEGT, per germline. This CDR3 is 13 amino acids long.

About this clonotype: Possible read error: a much larger clone is one base away. The rearrangement links TRBV5-6 to TRBJ2-1; D is uncertain. The CDR3 has 14 amino acids. CDR1 is SGHDT, CDR2 YYEEEE, per germline. CDR3 region: CTSSFVSMGNEQFF. In DNA, the CDR3 is TGTACCAGCAGCTTTGTTTCCATGGGAAATGAGCAGTTCTTC.

This clonotype was counted at least ten times. This chain joins TRBV6-2 or TRBV6-3 and TRBJ2-2, with D hard to call. In germline, CDR1 is MNHEY, CDR2 SVGEGT. Between the trimmed V and J ends, which lost 7 bases and 0 bases, there was a span of 18 bases. The CDR3 loop spans 17 amino acids. CDR3 sequence (DNA): TGTGCCAGCATGGGCTTGTCCATGGTTGCGAACACCGGGGAGCTGTTTTTT. Its translation: CASMGLSMVANTGELFF.

This clonotype appeared many times. The chain employs TRBV29-1 and TRBJ2-7; 7 positions match TRBD1. Germline V gene sequence: CDR1 SQVTM, CDR2 ANQGSEA. The V and J ends lost 6 bases and 0 bases, in that order; junction bases with no gene match: 5. This CDR3 has 13 residues. CDR3 sequence: CSVRTGHSYEQYF. CDR3 DNA sequence: TGCAGCGTAAGGACAGGCCACTCCTACGAGCAGTACTTC.

Note on this clonotype: Given a much more abundant clone one base away, this may be a read error. CDR3 DNA: TGCAGCGCCCTGGGACTAGCGGAAAACTACGCGCAGTACTTC. It encodes CSALGLAENYAQYF. The chain recombines TRBV29-1 with TRBJ2-7; 11 nucleotides align to TRBD2. CDR1 is SQVTM and CDR2 is ANQGSEA in the germline V gene. This CDR3 is built from 14 residues.

There are many counts of this clonotype. The chain has TRBV28 and TRBJ2-1; TRBD2 matches 8 bases. The V segment lost 5 bases and the J segment 3 bases; nucleotides outside the gene matches: 6. Germline V gene lookup returns CDR1 MDHEN and CDR2 SYDVKM. This CDR3 comprises 15 residues. CDR3 nucleotide sequence: TGTGCCAGCAGTCCACTAGCGGATTACTACAATGAGCAGTTCTTC. This translates into CASSPLADYYNEQFF.

CDR3 region: CASSHPNKGPLEGAFF. The CDR3 DNA reads as TGCGCCAGCAGCCATCCAAACAAGGGCCCCTTGGAAGGAGCTTTCTTT. The V and J genes are TRBV4-1 and TRBJ1-1; no firm D call. The CDR3 loop spans 16 amino acids. V was pared by 3 bases and J by 10 bases, with 24 bases between. Germline CDR1 MGHRA, CDR2 YSYEKL.

Ten or more counts support this clonotype. This chain uses TRBV7-2 with TRBJ2-5; 9 nucleotides match TRBD2. Trimming at V came to 8 bases and at J to 3 bases, leaving 4 bases not matched to a gene. The CDR3 loop spans 13 amino acids. CDR1 and CDR2 (germline): SGHTA, FQGNSA. The CDR3 coding sequence is TGTGCCAGCTTACCTAGCGGGGAAGAGACCCAGTACTTC. It is translated as CASLPSGEETQYF.

This clonotype was recorded at least ten times. The rearrangement links TRBV28 to TRBJ2-7, with 9 bases aligning to TRBD1. CDR3 size: 17 residues. In germline, CDR1 is MDHEN, CDR2 SYDVKM. V lost 5 bases and J lost 0; bases outside the gene matches: 11. The CDR3 bases are TGTGCCAGCAGTACCATAACCGGGACAGGGACCTCCTACGAGCAGTACTTC. Amino acids: CASSTITGTGTSYEQYF.

This clonotype appeared many times. The V call is TRBV2, the J call TRBJ2-1, with 7 bases lining up with TRBD2. V was clipped by 9 bases and J by 10 bases; unmatched bases: 9. The germline CDR1 and CDR2 sequences are SNHLY and FYNNEI. CDR3 length: 12 amino acids. This CDR3 is CARQRSGGEQFF. DNA of the CDR3: TGTGCCAGACAGAGGTCGGGAGGCGAGCAGTTCTTC.

This clonotype was observed at least ten times. V gene TRBV29-1 combines with J gene TRBJ2-1; 7 bases match TRBD2. J lost 3 bases, V lost 7 bases, and 12 bases had no gene match. The CDR3 has 15 amino acids. Germline CDR1 and CDR2: SQVTM and ANQGSEA. CDR3 amino acids: CSAENPSGGYNEQFF. The CDR3 DNA sequence: TGCAGCGCCGAAAATCCTAGCGGAGGCTACAATGAGCAGTTCTTC.

This clonotype was counted at least ten times. V is TRBV11-1 and J is TRBJ2-6; TRBD1 agrees at 8 bases. The CDR3 is 19 amino acids. Germline V gene lookup returns CDR1 SGHAT and CDR2 FQDESV (reference sequence). The V and J ends lost 2 bases and 0 bases, in that order; junction bases with no gene match: 9. CDR3 coding DNA: TGTGCCAGCAGCTTACCATTACAGGGGGGATACTCTGGGGCCAACGTCCTGACTTTC. It specifies CASSLPLQGGYSGANVLTF.

This clonotype was seen at least ten times. This chain joins TRBV10-2 and TRBJ2-2; TRBD1 matches at 11 bases. From germline, CDR1 is WSHSY and CDR2 SAAADI. The CDR3 is made up of 18 amino acids. The junction had 12 bases not matched to a gene; V was cut back by 3 bases and J by 6 bases. The CDR3 reads CASSDATGTGGLAGELFF. DNA for the CDR3: TGCGCCAGCAGTGACGCCACCGGGACAGGGGGATTGGCCGGGGAGCTGTTTTTT.

Many counts were recorded for this clonotype. The genes are TRBV7-9 and TRBJ2-3, with 9 bases aligning to TRBD2. The trim removed 3 bases at V and 2 bases at J, leaving 3 bases unmatched. From germline, CDR1 is SEHNR and CDR2 FQNEAQ (reference sequence). This CDR3 contains 15 residues. CDR3 amino acids: CASSLGLALTDTQYF. CDR3 nucleotide sequence: TGTGCCAGCAGCTTGGGACTAGCACTCACAGATACGCAGTATTTT.

This clonotype came up many times. This chain joins TRBV29-1 and TRBJ2-1; 8 bases agree with TRBD2. V shed 0 bases, J shed 6 bases, and the junction held 4 bases outside the gene matches. The germline V gene has CDR1 SQVTM and CDR2 ANQGSEA. This CDR3 spans 14 amino acids. This CDR3 is CSVEDRLAGNEQFF. The DNA of the CDR3 is TGCAGCGTTGAAGATCGCCTAGCGGGCAATGAGCAGTTCTTC.

In its sample, this clonotype was seen many times. CDR3 DNA sequence: TGCAGCGTTTCGGGATTCGAGGAAAATGAGCAGTTCTTC. It is translated as CSVSGFEENEQFF. The chain is built from TRBV29-1 and TRBJ2-1, with D tentatively TRBD2 (5 bases). The CDR3 runs to 13 residues. CDR1 SQVTM and CDR2 ANQGSEA come from the germline V gene. Trimming removed 5 bases at V and 7 bases at J, with 15 bases between.

This clonotype was observed at least ten times. The chain combines TRBV11-2 with TRBJ2-7; D is ambiguous. Trimming pared 0 bases from V and 1 base from J, leaving 13 bases between. The CDR3 is made up of 16 amino acids. CDR1 and CDR2 from the germline V gene are SGHAT and FQNNGV. For the CDR3, the DNA is TGTGCCAGCAGCTTAGAAGCAGTCTTCGATTCCTACGAGCAGTACTTC. This gives the protein CASSLEAVFDSYEQYF.

This clonotype was observed at least ten times. This chain uses TRBV20-1 with TRBJ2-7; D possibly corresponds to TRBD2 (6 bases). Germline CDR1 DFQATT, CDR2 SNEGSKA (reference sequence). There are 16 residues in the CDR3. Trimming pared 3 bases from V and 3 bases from J, leaving 21 bases between. This chain's CDR3 is CSASWTGLGANYEQYF. CDR3 sequence (DNA): TGCAGTGCTAGCTGGACGGGACTGGGAGCTAACTACGAGCAGTACTTC.

This clonotype was recorded many times. The CDR3 region has the DNA TGTGCCATCAGAGCCGGGACGGTGTCTTCATCTAGCAATCAGCCCCAGCATTTT. Its protein product is CAIRAGTVSSSSNQPQHF. V gene TRBV10-3 combines with J gene TRBJ1-5, with D possibly being TRBD1 (5 bases). The CDR3 consists of 18 residues. Germline CDR1 is ENHRY and CDR2 is SYGVKD. Trimming left V 6 bases short and J 0 bases short, with 21 bases between.

This clonotype was recorded many times. This chain joins TRBV29-1 and TRBJ2-7; 7 positions agree with TRBD1. CDR1 and CDR2 from the germline V gene are SQVTM and ANQGSEA. This CDR3 region has 13 residues. The junction had 8 bases not matched to a gene; V was cut back by 4 bases and J by 5 bases. CDR3 bases: TGCAGCGTTGTCGGGACAGATCCCAACGAGCAGTACTTC. It translates to CSVVGTDPNEQYF.

This clonotype was observed a few times. The chain is built from TRBV7-2 and TRBJ2-7; 12 bases are a match to TRBD2. The length of the CDR3 is 16 residues. Germline V gene data show CDR1 as SGHTA and CDR2 as FQGNSA. V was clipped by 3 bases and J by 7 bases; unmatched bases: 10. In DNA form, the CDR3 reads TGTGCCAGCAGCTTGTATACTAGCGGGAGGTCATGGGAGCAGTACTTC. This codes for CASSLYTSGRSWEQYF.

In this sample, this clonotype turned up a few times. The chain links TRBV6-2 or TRBV6-3 to TRBJ2-2, with 7 bases matching TRBD2. CDR1 is MNHEY, CDR2 SVGEGT, per germline. The CDR3 is 18 amino acids. Germline trimming cut 0 bases from V and 3 bases from J; bases unmatched to any gene: 10. The CDR3 nucleotides are TGTGCCAGCAGTTACTCGATGAGTAGCGGGTCGGACACCGGGGAGCTGTTTTTT. Protein sequence: CASSYSMSSGSDTGELFF.

The chain uses TRBV7-6 and TRBJ2-5, with unresolved D. This CDR3 spans 16 amino acids. CDR1 and CDR2 from the germline V gene are SGHVS and FNYEAQ. The V and J ends lost 5 bases and 2 bases respectively, with 18 bases between them. DNA for the CDR3: TGTGCCAGCAGCCAAGCTCCCCAAGGCGTTCAAGAGACCCAGTACTTC. This sequence encodes CASSQAPQGVQETQYF.

This clonotype has ten or more counts. The chain is built from TRBV4-3 and TRBJ2-7, with 9 bases lining up with TRBD1. The CDR3 sequence is 15 residues long. V shed 0 bases, J shed 5 bases, and the junction held 5 bases outside the gene matches. Germline CDR1 LGHNA, CDR2 YSLEER. Here the CDR3 DNA reads TGCGCCAGCAGCCAAGAGTTTGGGACAGGGAACGAGCAGTACTTC. Translated: CASSQEFGTGNEQYF.

This clonotype was found many times. This chain connects TRBV7-9 to TRBJ2-7, with a tentative D call TRBD1 (6 bases). This CDR3 contains 14 residues. Looked up from germline, CDR1 is SEHNR and CDR2 is FQNEAQ (reference sequence). The V gene lost 3 bases and the J gene lost 2 bases, with 11 bases spanning the gap. The CDR3 nucleotides read TGTGCCAGCAGCTTCCGGGACACAACCTACGAGCAGTACTTC. Protein sequence: CASSFRDTTYEQYF.

This clonotype showed up just a few times. The chain carries TRBV29-1 and TRBJ2-1, with 14 bases identical to TRBD2. Germline assignment: CDR1 SQVTM and CDR2 ANQGSEA. The ends lost 6 bases at V and 8 bases at J; junction bases unmatched: 9. The CDR3 sequence is 15 residues long. The CDR3 spells CSVEGVGLAGDEQFF. The CDR3 DNA sequence: TGCAGCGTCGAGGGGGTGGGACTAGCGGGGGATGAGCAGTTCTTC.

Only a few counts were recorded for this clonotype. The CDR3 DNA reads as TGTGCCAGCAGTTACTCCGGGGGCTCGTGGCAAGAGACCCAGTACTTC. As protein: CASSYSGGSWQETQYF. This chain connects TRBV6-5 to TRBJ2-5; tentatively, D is TRBD1 or TRBD2 (6 bases each). CDR3 length: 16 residues. Deletions cut 0 bases from V and 2 bases from J, with 13 bases between. CDR1 is MNHEY and CDR2 is SVGAGI in the germline V gene.

The table lists this clonotype with many counts. The rearrangement uses TRBV29-1 and TRBJ1-1; 9 nucleotides match TRBD1. J was trimmed by 6 bases and V by 4 bases; bases with no gene match: 6. The CDR3 has 13 amino acids. In germline, CDR1 is SQVTM, CDR2 ANQGSEA. The DNA for the CDR3 is TGCAGCGTTGTGGGGGACAGGGTTGCTGAAGCTTTCTTT. Translating it yields CSVVGDRVAEAFF.

Ten or more counts support this clonotype. J is TRBJ2-5 and V is TRBV27, with a weak D call TRBD2 (6 bases). The germline V gene encodes CDR1 MNHEY and CDR2 SMNVEV (reference sequence). The germline V and J ends were trimmed by 3 bases and 5 bases, with 10 bases remaining between them. The CDR3 loop spans 13 amino acids. This CDR3 reads CASSLDGGETQYF. Written as DNA, the CDR3 is TGTGCCAGCAGTTTGGACGGAGGGGAGACCCAGTACTTC.

This clonotype was seen ten or more times. This chain joins TRBV7-2 and TRBJ2-3, with D unresolved. CDR3 length equals 13 residues. V dropped 6 bases and J dropped 4 bases, with 11 bases sitting between them. CDR1 is SGHTA and CDR2 is FQGNSA in the germline V gene. CDR3 sequence: CASSTPPADTQYF. As DNA, the CDR3 is TGTGCCAGCAGTACCCCACCGGCAGATACGCAGTATTTT.

This clonotype was seen at least ten times. The J gene is TRBJ2-7, the V gene TRBV6-2 or TRBV6-3; D call uncertain. The CDR3 consists of 12 residues. CDR1 and CDR2 (germline): MNHEY, SVGEGT. V was pared by 7 bases and J by 2 bases, with 9 bases between. CDR3: CASISSAYEQYF. The CDR3 DNA reads TGTGCCAGCATTTCGAGCGCCTACGAGCAGTACTTC.